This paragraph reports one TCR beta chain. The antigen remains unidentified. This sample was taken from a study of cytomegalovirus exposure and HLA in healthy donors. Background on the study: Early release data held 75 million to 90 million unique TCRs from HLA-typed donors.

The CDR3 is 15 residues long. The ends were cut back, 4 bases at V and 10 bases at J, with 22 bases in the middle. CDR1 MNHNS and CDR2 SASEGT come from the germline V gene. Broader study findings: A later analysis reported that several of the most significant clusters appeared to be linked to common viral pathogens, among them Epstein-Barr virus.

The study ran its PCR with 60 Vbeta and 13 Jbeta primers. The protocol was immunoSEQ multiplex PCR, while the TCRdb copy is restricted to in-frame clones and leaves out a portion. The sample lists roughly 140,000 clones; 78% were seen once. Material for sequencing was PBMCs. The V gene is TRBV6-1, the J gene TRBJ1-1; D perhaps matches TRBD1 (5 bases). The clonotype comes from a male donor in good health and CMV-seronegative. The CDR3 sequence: CASSAGRTRNPSAFF. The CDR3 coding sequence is TGTGCCAGCAGTGCGGGCAGGACACGAAATCCTTCAGCTTTCTTT.